What follows are 7 T cell receptor beta chains derived from one specimen sequenced in a study of immune evolution from preneoplasia to lung adenocarcinoma. The table came from immunoSEQ multiplex PCR; TCRdb's copy has only in-frame clones and leaves some out. Found here are roughly 9,000 clones, 80% to 85% of them singletons; the top ten hold about 9%. The specimen sequenced was FFPE minimally invasive lung adenocarcinoma tissue. Receptors originate from a donor aged 70 or over with lung adenocarcinoma.

The chain couples TRBV5-1 to TRBJ2-7, with 10 bases identical to TRBD1. The CDR3 totals 15 residues. Germline V gives CDR1 SGHRS, CDR2 YFSETQ. Losses at the gene ends were 4 bases for V and 5 bases for J; bases not matched to a gene: 9. CDR3 amino acids: CASSATGQGIHEQYF. DNA of the CDR3: TGCGCCAGCAGCGCCACGGGACAGGGGATCCACGAGCAGTACTTC.

The chain joins TRBV10-2 to TRBJ2-2, with 10 bases aligning to TRBD2. V dropped 6 bases and J dropped 7; count of bases not matched to a gene: 5. CDR3 length: 14 residues. The germline gives CDR1 WSHSY, CDR2 SAAADI. Here the CDR3 reads CASRTSGWGGELFF. CDR3 DNA sequence: TGCGCCAGCAGGACTAGCGGGTGGGGCGGGGAGCTGTTTTTT.

The chain has TRBV4-1 and TRBJ2-5; unclear D gene. The CDR3 has 15 residues. Germline CDR1 MGHRA, CDR2 YSYEKL. V lost 1 base and J lost 1, with 10 bases in between. DNA for the CDR3: TGCGCCAGCAGCCAAGGCCCCAGCTCCCAAGAGACCCAGTACTTC. Its translation is CASSQGPSSQETQYF.

The chain uses TRBV11-2 and TRBJ2-7; D gene ambiguous. The length of the CDR3 is 11 residues. V was trimmed by 11 bases and J by 3 bases, leaving 11 bases between them. Looked up from germline, CDR1 is SGHAT and CDR2 is FQNNGV. The CDR3 reads CACHLVYEQYF. The CDR3 nucleotides are TGTGCCTGCCACCTGGTCTACGAGCAGTACTTC.

There are a few counts of this clone. The chain joins TRBV12-5 to TRBJ1-1; D uncertain. Germline V lookup: CDR1 LGHNT, CDR2 FRNRAP. The CDR3 spans 13 residues. V dropped 8 bases and J dropped 1 base, with 11 bases sitting between them. The CDR3 DNA reads TGTGCTAGTCGGAAGACTGAGAACACTGAAGCTTTCTTT. It encodes CASRKTENTEAFF.

Notes on this clone: Other DNA sequences from this sample encode an identical CDR3 as well. The genes are TRBV28 and TRBJ2-2, with 8 bases lining up with TRBD1. The length of the CDR3 is 14 residues. Germline loops: CDR1 MDHEN, CDR2 SYDVKM. Trimming cost V 5 bases and J 5 bases; bases outside gene matches: 4. CDR3: CASSQGARTGELFF. In DNA, the CDR3 is TGTGCCAGCAGTCAGGGGGCGCGTACCGGGGAGCTGTTTTTT.

By sample share, this clone is medium-sized. V gene TRBV6-1 combines with J gene TRBJ2-7; 7 bases align to TRBD1. From germline, CDR1 is MNHNS and CDR2 SASEGT. The CDR3 runs to 14 residues. With 7 bases clipped from V and 3 bases from J, the junction kept 9 bases outside the gene matches. CDR3: CASTLEAGGYEQYF. CDR3 sequence (DNA): TGTGCCAGCACCCTCGAGGCAGGGGGCTACGAGCAGTACTTC.